This T cell receptor (beta chain) was obtained from a study of CXCR3-negative and CXCR3-positive naive CD8 T cells. Study results and limitations: Hydrophobicity of TRB CDR3s was greater in CXCR3-positive naive cells than in CXCR3-negative naive cells. Diversity proved comparably high across both naive subsets and much lower in memory CD8+ cells.

Each TRB cDNA library was prepared by 5' RACE (with UMI labels). For each CDR3 protein, TCRdb gives one entry from its re-call of the 5' RACE reads, without DNA. The ten top clones account for around 0.5%, within a sample of 49,000 or so distinct CDR3 sequences. This CDR3 contains 12 residues. Details on this clonotype: Its specificity is not known.

Every subset of CD8+ T cells was sorted in triplicate at hundreds of thousands of cells each. Source material: naive CXCR3+ CD8+ T cells from blood. Subset of the sample: CD45RO-CCR7+CD27+CD95- naive CD8+ T cells expressing CXCR3 (TNR3+). The chain recombines TRBV12-3 or TRBV12-4 with TRBJ2-7. This receptor was identified in a human donor in good health. Some clones in this sample may be carry-over from other donors' samples. The CDR3 is CASSLNRREQYF.